These 2 T cell receptor beta chains share one sample of origin, sequenced in a study of blood T cell repertoires in COVID-19. TCRdb keeps only in-frame clones here, not all; method: immunoSEQ multiplex PCR. The sample records tens of thousands of clones, roughly 88% being singletons. Source material: peripheral blood. Every receptor here comes from a human donor in a cohort sampled during active COVID-19.

The gene calls are TRBV12-2 and TRBJ2-7; no check of the table's D call, TRBD2, against the DNA was made. TRBV12-2 is a documented pseudogene. The length of the CDR3 is 15 residues. CDR3 sequence reads: CASRPPPSGSYEQYF. CDR3 nucleotides: TGTGCAAGTCGCCCCCCCCCTAGCGGCTCCTACGAGCAGTACTTC.

This chain joins TRBV9 and TRBJ2-1, with 7 bases identical to TRBD2. Germline trimming cut 0 bases from V and 9 bases from J; bases unmatched to any gene: 3. The CDR3 covers 13 residues. Germline V CDR1 and CDR2: SGDLS, YYNGEE. The CDR3 loop is CASSVGGGTEQFF. The CDR3, as DNA: TGTGCCAGCAGCGTAGGCGGGGGTACTGAGCAGTTCTTC.